The present T cell receptor (beta chain) was sequenced within a study of CD8+ T cells in alopecia areata. Following extraction, RNA underwent reverse transcription to cDNA, which served as the sequencing template. Sequencing was performed with immunoSEQ multiplex PCR; in TCRdb, only in-frame clones are kept and a portion is missing. This table has some 88,000 clones, 44% appearing once. This sample's treatment: oral pan-JAK inhibitor, 5-10 mg twice daily. The study team obtained lesional scalp punch biopsies and peripheral blood from alopecia areata patients. The CDR3 length is 14 residues. From germline, CDR1 is SGHNT and CDR2 YYREEE (reference sequence). V lost 3 bases and J lost 1, with 7 bases in between. This clone was seen more than once but under ten times. Its antigen remains unidentified. Study conclusions and caveats: Sequencing of scalp tissue also captures the resident alphabeta T cells of normal skin. A great number of expanded lesional clones endured in scalp and blood during tofacitinib. Administration of tofacitinib significantly diminished scalp clonality and expanded CD8+ clones within the top 100.

This receptor was identified in a human donor with alopecia areata. The chain employs TRBV5-4 and TRBJ2-2, with a weak D call TRBD2 (5 bases). Specimen: CD8+ T cells sorted from blood, collected at week 24, from a patient treated with tofacitinib. CDR3 sequence reads: CASSSGMNTGELFF. The CDR3 nucleotides are TGTGCCAGCAGCTCGGGGATGAACACCGGGGAGCTGTTTTTT. The full variable domain, in which reference TRBV5-4 and TRBJ2-2 provide the parts outside the CDR3, is ETGVTQSPTHLIKTRGQQVTLRCSSQSGHNTVSWYQQALGQGPQFIFQYYREEENGRGNFPPRFSGLQFPNYSSELNVNALELDDSALYLCASSSGMNTGELFFGEGSRLTVL.